This TCR beta chain was captured in a study of response to subunit inactivated influenza vaccine. V was clipped by 1 base and J by 3 bases, with 16 bases between them. CDR1 and CDR2 from the germline V gene are SGHRS and YFSETQ. This CDR3 has 17 residues. Overall study results and limits: The authors suggested that few new T cells are recruited per seasonal influenza vaccination.

This clonotype was counted a few times. Its target is not known. TCRdb reprocessed the RT-PCR reads with MiXCR, giving one entry per CDR3 protein. This sample has roughly 760,000 distinct CDR3 sequences, with approximately 21% found just once. This receptor was obtained from a man aged 45-65 years who received an inactivated influenza vaccine. The rearrangement uses TRBV5-1 and TRBJ2-2, with TRBD1 as a possible D gene (6 bases). Sequencing was performed on PBMCs from blood, taken around 5 days after vaccination. CDR3 coding DNA: TGCGCCAGCAGCTTGTTAAGGGCAGGGGTTGACACCGGGGAGCTGTTTTTT. Protein sequence: CASSLLRAGVDTGELFF. Together with reference TRBV5-1 and TRBJ2-2, the CDR3 gives the full variable domain: KAGVTQTPRYLIKTRGQQVTLSCSPISGHRSVSWYQQTPGQGLQFLFEYFSETQRNKGNFPGRFSGRQFSNSRSEMNVSTLELGDSALYLCASSLLRAGVDTGELFFGEGSRLTVL.